The entry below describes one TCR beta chain. Its antigen is currently unknown. The data are from a study of regulatory T cells in long-lasting Graves disease. Overall study results and limits: TRBV28 was favored in persistent disease, as were TRBJ1-2 and TRBJ2-5.

The time point denotes: newly diagnosed GD, antithyroid drugs for less than 3 months. RNA isolated from PBMCs was used to make the TCR library. Germline V lookup: CDR1 GTSNPN, CDR2 SVGIG (reference sequence). V lost 3 bases and J lost 3; bases outside the gene matches: 2. The CDR3 is 13 residues long. Building the TCR beta libraries relied on iRepertoire HTBI primers, and CDR3 regions underwent Arm-PCR. In the original analysis: Throughout the samples, researchers identified 60 to 70 TRBV and approximately 14 TRBJ segments. Using its own MiXCR run on the multiplex PCR reads, TCRdb lists one record per CDR3 protein. These V and J calls are TCRdb output, not the study's own analysis. The sample gives a few hundred thousand distinct CDR3 sequences, 15% to 20% of which show up once; 30% is in the top ten. These data were likewise used in another study, on T cells in Graves' hyperthyroidism and ophthalmopathy. From that paper: Uncontrolled infection, other autoimmune disease, pregnancy or lactation led to exclusion.

The sequence derives from a man in his forties or fifties with Graves disease. This specimen was peripheral blood mononuclear cells (PBMCs), taken at new diagnosis, from a patient treated with antithyroid drugs. The chain is built from TRBV30 and TRBJ2-5, with TRBD1 identical over 9 bases. The CDR3 is CAWRGQGEETQYF. The DNA of the CDR3 is TGTGCCTGGAGGGGACAGGGTGAAGAGACCCAGTACTTC.